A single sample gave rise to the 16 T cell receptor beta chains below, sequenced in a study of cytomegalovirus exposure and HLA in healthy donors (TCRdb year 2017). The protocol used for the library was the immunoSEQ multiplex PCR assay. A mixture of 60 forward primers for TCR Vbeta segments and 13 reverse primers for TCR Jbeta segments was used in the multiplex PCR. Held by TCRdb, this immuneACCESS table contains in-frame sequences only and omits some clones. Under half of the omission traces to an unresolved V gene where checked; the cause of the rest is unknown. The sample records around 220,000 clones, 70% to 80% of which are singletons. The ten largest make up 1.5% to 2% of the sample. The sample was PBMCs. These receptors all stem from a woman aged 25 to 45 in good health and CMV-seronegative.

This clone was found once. This CDR3 is CATYRGTGELFF. The CDR3, as DNA: TGTGCCACGTACAGGGGCACCGGGGAGCTGTTTTTT. The chain joins TRBV13 to TRBJ2-2, with TRBD1 identical over 7 bases. V was pared by 10 bases and J by 4 bases, with 3 bases of the junction left unmatched. The CDR3 contains 12 residues. Per the germline V gene, CDR1 is PRHDT and CDR2 is FYEKMQ (reference sequence).

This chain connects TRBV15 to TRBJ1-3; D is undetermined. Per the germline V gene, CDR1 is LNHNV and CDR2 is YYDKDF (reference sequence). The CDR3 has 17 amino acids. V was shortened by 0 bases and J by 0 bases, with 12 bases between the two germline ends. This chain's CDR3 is CATSRDPTAFSGNTIYF. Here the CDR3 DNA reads TGTGCCACCAGCAGAGACCCCACTGCCTTCTCTGGAAACACCATATATTTT.

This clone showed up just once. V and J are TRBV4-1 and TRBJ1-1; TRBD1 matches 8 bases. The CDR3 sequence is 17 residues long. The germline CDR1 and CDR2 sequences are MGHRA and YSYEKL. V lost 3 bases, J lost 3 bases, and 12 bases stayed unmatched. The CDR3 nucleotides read TGCGCCAGCAGCCACCTATTCCGGGACAGGTCGGACACTGAAGCTTTCTTT. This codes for CASSHLFRDRSDTEAFF.

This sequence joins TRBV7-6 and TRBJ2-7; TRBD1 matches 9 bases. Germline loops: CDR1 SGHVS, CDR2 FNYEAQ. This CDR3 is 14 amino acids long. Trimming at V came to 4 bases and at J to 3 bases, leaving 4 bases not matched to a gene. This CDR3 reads CASSSGTGFYEQYF. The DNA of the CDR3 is TGTGCCAGCAGCTCCGGGACAGGGTTCTACGAGCAGTACTTC.

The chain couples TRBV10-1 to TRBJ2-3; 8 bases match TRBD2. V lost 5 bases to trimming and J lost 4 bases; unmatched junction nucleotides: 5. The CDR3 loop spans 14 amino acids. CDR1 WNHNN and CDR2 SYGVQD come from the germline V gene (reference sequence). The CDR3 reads CASSTGLAPDTQYF. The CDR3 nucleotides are TGCGCCAGCAGTACCGGACTAGCTCCAGATACGCAGTATTTT.

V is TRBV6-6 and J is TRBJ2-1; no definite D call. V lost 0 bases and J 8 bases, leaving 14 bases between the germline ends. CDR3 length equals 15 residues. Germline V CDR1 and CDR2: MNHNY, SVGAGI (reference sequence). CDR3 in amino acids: CASSYSVELSHEQFF. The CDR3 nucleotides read TGTGCCAGCAGTTACTCTGTAGAACTTTCCCATGAGCAGTTCTTC.

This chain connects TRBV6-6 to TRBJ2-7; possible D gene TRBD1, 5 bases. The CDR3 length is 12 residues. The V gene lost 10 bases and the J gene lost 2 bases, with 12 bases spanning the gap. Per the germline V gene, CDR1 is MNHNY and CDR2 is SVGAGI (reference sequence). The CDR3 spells CATGRVTYEQYF. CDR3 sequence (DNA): TGTGCCACTGGCAGGGTCACCTACGAGCAGTACTTC.

As DNA, the CDR3 is TGTGCCAGCAGCTTGGGAAAGGGGTGTTTTGGCTACACCTTC. It encodes CASSLGKGCFGYTF. The rearrangement joins TRBV5-4 to TRBJ1-2; D might be TRBD1 (5 bases). The CDR3 extends over 14 amino acids. Germline V gives CDR1 SGHNT, CDR2 YYREEE (reference sequence). V lost 0 bases, J lost 7 bases, and 13 bases lay in between. The variable domain in full, with the rest retrieved from reference TRBV5-4 and TRBJ1-2, is ETGVTQSPTHLIKTRGQQVTLRCSSQSGHNTVSWYQQALGQGPQFIFQYYREEENGRGNFPPRFSGLQFPNYSSELNVNALELDDSALYLCASSLGKGCFGYTFGSGTRLTVV.

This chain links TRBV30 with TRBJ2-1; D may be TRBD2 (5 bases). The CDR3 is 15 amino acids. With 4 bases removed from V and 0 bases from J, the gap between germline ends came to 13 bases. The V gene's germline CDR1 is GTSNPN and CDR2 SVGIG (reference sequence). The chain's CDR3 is CAWNGGYTSYNEQFF. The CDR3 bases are TGTGCCTGGAACGGCGGGTATACCTCCTACAATGAGCAGTTCTTC.

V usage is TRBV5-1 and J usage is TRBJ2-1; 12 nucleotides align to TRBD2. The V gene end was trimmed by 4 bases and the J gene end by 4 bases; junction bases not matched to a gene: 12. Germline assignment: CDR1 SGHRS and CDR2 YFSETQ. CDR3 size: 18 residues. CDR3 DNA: TGCGCCAGCAGCCCTCAGACTAGCGGGGGCCGAAAGTACAATGAGCAGTTCTTC. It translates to CASSPQTSGGRKYNEQFF. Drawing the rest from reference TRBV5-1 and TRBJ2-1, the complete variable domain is KAGVTQTPRYLIKTRGQQVTLSCSPISGHRSVSWYQQTPGQGLQFLFEYFSETQRNKGNFPGRFSGRQFSNSRSEMNVSTLELGDSALYLCASSPQTSGGRKYNEQFFGPGTRLTVL.

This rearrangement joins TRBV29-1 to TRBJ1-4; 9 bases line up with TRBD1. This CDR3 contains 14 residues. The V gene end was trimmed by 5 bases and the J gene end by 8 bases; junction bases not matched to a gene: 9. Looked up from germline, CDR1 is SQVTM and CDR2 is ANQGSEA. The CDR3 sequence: CSVCTGGPPEKLFF. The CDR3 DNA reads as TGCAGCGTTTGCACAGGGGGCCCCCCAGAAAAACTGTTTTTT.

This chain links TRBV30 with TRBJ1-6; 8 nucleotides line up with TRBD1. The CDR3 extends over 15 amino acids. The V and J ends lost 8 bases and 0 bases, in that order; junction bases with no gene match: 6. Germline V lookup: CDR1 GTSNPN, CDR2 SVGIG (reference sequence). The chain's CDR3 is CAGRTGSSYNSPLHF. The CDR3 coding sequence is TGTGCCGGGCGGACAGGGAGCTCCTATAATTCACCCCTCCACTTT.

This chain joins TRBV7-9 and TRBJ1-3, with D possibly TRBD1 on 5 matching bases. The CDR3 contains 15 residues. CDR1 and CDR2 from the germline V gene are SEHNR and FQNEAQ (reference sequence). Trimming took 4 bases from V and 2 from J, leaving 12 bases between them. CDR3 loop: CASSSAGRTGNTIYF. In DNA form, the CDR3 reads TGTGCCAGCAGCTCCGCAGGGCGCACTGGAAACACCATATATTTT.

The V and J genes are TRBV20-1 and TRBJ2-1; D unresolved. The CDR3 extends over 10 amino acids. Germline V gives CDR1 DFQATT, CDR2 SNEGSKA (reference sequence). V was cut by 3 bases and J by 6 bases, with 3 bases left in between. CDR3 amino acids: CSASSNEQFF. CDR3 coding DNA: TGCAGTGCTAGTAGCAATGAGCAGTTCTTC.

The CDR3 sequence is CASSQSGRVDGSPLHF. CDR3 DNA sequence: TGTGCCAGCAGTCAATCTGGCAGGGTTGATGGTTCACCCCTCCACTTT. V and J are TRBV27 and TRBJ1-6, with D perhaps TRBD1 (5 bases). This CDR3 is 16 amino acids long. With 5 bases removed from V and 9 bases from J, the gap between germline ends came to 20 bases. The V gene's germline CDR1 is MNHEY and CDR2 SMNVEV (reference sequence).

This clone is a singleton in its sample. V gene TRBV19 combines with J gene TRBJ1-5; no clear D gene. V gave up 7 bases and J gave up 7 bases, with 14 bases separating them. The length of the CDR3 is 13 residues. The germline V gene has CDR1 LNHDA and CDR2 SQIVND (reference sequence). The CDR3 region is CASNTSPDQPQHF. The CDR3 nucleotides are TGTGCCAGTAATACTAGCCCGGACCAGCCCCAGCATTTT.